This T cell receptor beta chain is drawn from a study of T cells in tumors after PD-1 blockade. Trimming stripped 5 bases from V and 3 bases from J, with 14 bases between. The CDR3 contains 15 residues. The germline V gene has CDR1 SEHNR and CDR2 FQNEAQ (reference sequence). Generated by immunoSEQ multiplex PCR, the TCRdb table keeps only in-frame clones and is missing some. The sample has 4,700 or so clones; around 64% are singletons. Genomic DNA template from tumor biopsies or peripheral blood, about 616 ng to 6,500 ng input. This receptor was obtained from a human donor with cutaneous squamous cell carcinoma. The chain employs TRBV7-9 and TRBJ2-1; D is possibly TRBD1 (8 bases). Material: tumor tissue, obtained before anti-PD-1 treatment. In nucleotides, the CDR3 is TGTGCCAGCAGCAGCGGGACAGGTCTCTACAATGAGCAGTTCTTC. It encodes CASSSGTGLYNEQFF.